These 23 T cell receptor beta chains were sequenced from one sample in a study of ipilimumab plus nivolumab after autologous stem cell transplantation. Profiling relied on immunoSEQ multiplex PCR, and the TCRdb table lists in-frame clones only, not all of them. The sample lists about 10,000 clones; about 78% were seen once. The source was PBMCs, collected in a trial of ipilimumab plus nivolumab as post-transplant consolidation. The receptors stem from a male donor with diffuse large B-cell lymphoma.

The genes are TRBV2 and TRBJ2-5, with a possible D match to TRBD2 (7 bases). This CDR3 has 14 residues. Between the trimmed V and J ends, which lost 4 bases and 4 bases, there was a span of 13 bases. Germline V CDR1 and CDR2: SNHLY, FYNNEI. The CDR3 loop reads CASSGGGGPETQYF. The CDR3 coding sequence is TGTGCCAGCAGTGGAGGCGGGGGCCCAGAGACCCAGTACTTC.

The rearrangement joins TRBV28 to TRBJ2-2, with a tentative D call TRBD1 (5 bases). The V end lost 7 bases, the J end lost 2 bases, and 17 bases lay between the germline ends. The germline CDR1 and CDR2 sequences are MDHEN and SYDVKM. The CDR3 extends over 16 amino acids. Here the CDR3 DNA reads TGTGCCAGCAAGCCGCCCAGGGTGGCCAACACCGGGGAGCTGTTTTTT. Protein sequence: CASKPPRVANTGELFF.

The CDR3 DNA follows: TGCGCCAGCAGCTTGGTTGGGTTAGCGGGGGGGCAGGACAATGAGCAGTTCTTC. This sequence encodes CASSLVGLAGGQDNEQFF. The chain employs TRBV5-1 and TRBJ2-1; 11 bases match TRBD2. This CDR3 has 18 amino acids. The V segment lost 0 bases and the J segment 5 bases; nucleotides outside the gene matches: 10. Germline V lookup: CDR1 SGHRS, CDR2 YFSETQ.

The J gene is TRBJ1-3, the V gene TRBV30; D is unclear. Germline-derived CDR1 and CDR2 are GTSNPN and SVGIG (reference sequence). The CDR3 runs to 18 residues. Trimming stripped 4 bases from V and 0 bases from J, with 22 bases between. The CDR3: CAWNVINLRLSSGNTIYF. DNA for the CDR3: TGTGCCTGGAATGTGATTAACTTACGATTGAGCTCTGGAAACACCATATATTTT.

Here the CDR3 DNA reads TGCACCAGCAGCCAACCCCCCAGGACAGGGCACAATCAGCCCCAGCATTTT. This translates into CTSSQPPRTGHNQPQHF. The gene calls are TRBV1 and TRBJ1-5; no check of the table's D call, TRBD1, against the DNA was made. TRBV1 is flagged as a pseudogene. This CDR3 spans 17 amino acids.

This clone is classed as medium-sized (0.01 to 0.1%). The chain couples TRBV7-9 to TRBJ2-7; no definite D call. The CDR3 sequence is 12 residues long. V was clipped by 8 bases and J by 5 bases, with 13 bases between them. CDR1 is SEHNR and CDR2 is FQNEAQ in the germline V gene (reference sequence). This chain's CDR3 is CASFADRDEQYF. The CDR3 DNA reads as TGTGCCAGCTTCGCCGATCGGGACGAGCAGTACTTC.

The V gene is TRBV5-6, the J gene TRBJ2-3; 8 nucleotides align to TRBD1. Germline CDR1 is SGHDT and CDR2 is YYEEEE. V was clipped by 9 bases and J by 3 bases; unmatched bases: 12. CDR3 length: 15 amino acids. The CDR3 DNA reads as TGTGCCACCAAAAGGGCGGACAGGGAAACAGATACGCAGTATTTT. Translating it yields CATKRADRETDTQYF.

This chain connects TRBV18 to TRBJ2-3, with D hard to call. Between the trimmed V and J ends, which lost 6 bases and 5 bases, there was a span of 12 bases. There are 13 residues in the CDR3. The germline gives CDR1 KGHSH, CDR2 LQKENI. This chain's CDR3 is CASSPISVDTQYF. The CDR3 DNA sequence: TGTGCCAGCTCTCCTATATCGGTAGATACGCAGTATTTT.

In its sample, this clone was seen a few times. The V and J genes are TRBV9 and TRBJ1-6; possibly TRBD1 for D (5 bases). V lost 3 bases to trimming and J lost 15 bases, with 10 bases between them. Germline CDR1 and CDR2: SGDLS and YYNGEE. The CDR3 loop spans 11 amino acids. This CDR3 is CASSGGLYLHF. In DNA, the CDR3 is TGTGCCAGCAGCGGGGGACTGTACCTCCACTTT. The full variable domain, rest sourced from reference TRBV9 and TRBJ1-6, is DSGVTQTPKHLITATGQRVTLRCSPRSGDLSVYWYQQSLDQGLQFLIQYYNGEERAKGNILERFSAQQFPDLHSELNLSSLELGDSALYFCASSGGLYLHFGNGTRLTVT.

The chain has TRBV5-4 and TRBJ1-5; no definite D call. The CDR3 spans 15 residues. Trimming removed 7 bases at V and 1 base at J, with 15 bases between. In germline, CDR1 is SGHNT, CDR2 YYREEE (reference sequence). CDR3 sequence reads: CASRPDVDSNQPQHF. CDR3 bases: TGTGCCAGCCGGCCGGACGTGGACAGCAATCAGCCCCAGCATTTT.

The rearrangement uses TRBV5-1 and TRBJ2-7; 7 bases agree with TRBD2. Trimming removed 4 bases from V and 2 bases from J; junction bases left unmatched: 6. This CDR3 comprises 14 residues. Germline CDR1 SGHRS, CDR2 YFSETQ. For the CDR3, the DNA is TGCGCCAGCAGCGAAATGGGGGGGACCTACGAGCAGTACTTC. Protein: CASSEMGGTYEQYF.

This clone appeared a single time. The V and J genes are TRBV21-1 and TRBJ2-4; the D call in the table, TRBD2, was not verified against the DNA. TRBV21-1 is noted as a pseudogene. The length of the CDR3 is 15 residues. CDR3 residues: CASSKGRGGKNIQYF. For the CDR3, the DNA is TGTGCCAGCAGCAAGGGCCGGGGAGGGAAAAACATTCAGTACTTC.

The V call is TRBV2, the J call TRBJ2-1, with TRBD2 identical over 11 bases. The V segment lost 6 bases and the J segment 2 bases; nucleotides outside the gene matches: 6. Germline-derived CDR1 and CDR2 are SNHLY and FYNNEI. This CDR3 has 16 residues. CDR3: CASRPRLAGTYNEQFF. The CDR3 nucleotides read TGTGCCAGCAGACCTAGACTAGCGGGGACCTACAATGAGCAGTTCTTC.

The gene calls are TRBV4-3 and TRBJ2-7; a weak D match, TRBD1 (8 bases). The CDR3 is 15 amino acids. The ends were cut back, 3 bases at V and 2 bases at J, with 14 bases in the middle. The germline V gene has CDR1 LGHNA and CDR2 YSLEER. As DNA, the CDR3 is TGCGCCAGCAGCCAGGGGGGGACAGGTCCCTACGAGCAGTACTTC. It encodes CASSQGGTGPYEQYF.

The genes are TRBV11-3 and TRBJ2-3; D not resolved. Per germline, CDR1 SGHNT and CDR2 YENEEA. V was cut by 3 bases and J by 7 bases, with 11 bases left in between. This CDR3 has 13 amino acids. This chain's CDR3 is CASSFGPSYTQYF. The CDR3 DNA is TGTGCCAGCAGCTTCGGACCGAGTTATACGCAGTATTTT.

The chain uses TRBV5-1 and TRBJ1-4; weak D call: TRBD1 (5 bases). The CDR3 has 16 residues. The germline V gene encodes CDR1 SGHRS and CDR2 YFSETQ. V shed 0 bases and J shed 4 bases, with 13 bases lying between them. CDR3 amino acids: CASSLEGTAYNEKLFF. Written as DNA, the CDR3 is TGCGCCAGCAGCTTGGAAGGGACCGCTTATAATGAAAAACTGTTTTTT.

The V gene is TRBV15, the J gene TRBJ1-1; unclear D gene. The CDR3 extends over 13 amino acids. The germline CDR1 and CDR2 sequences are LNHNV and YYDKDF (reference sequence). Trimming took 3 bases from V and 1 from J, leaving 6 bases between them. CDR3 sequence: CATSRRENTEAFF. CDR3 DNA sequence: TGTGCCACCAGCAGGCGGGAGAACACTGAAGCTTTCTTT.

This chain connects TRBV2 to TRBJ1-4, with 7 bases lining up with TRBD1. The CDR3 sequence is 15 residues long. V dropped 4 bases and J dropped 2; count of bases not matched to a gene: 4. The V gene's germline CDR1 is SNHLY and CDR2 FYNNEI. The CDR3 here is CASSGDSLTNEKLFF. The CDR3 nucleotides read TGTGCCAGCAGTGGGGACAGTTTGACTAATGAAAAACTGTTTTTT.

This chain connects TRBV6-5 to TRBJ2-3; 10 bases are a match to TRBD2. This CDR3 spans 15 amino acids. Germline-derived CDR1 and CDR2 are MNHEY and SVGAGI. The ends lost 7 bases at V and 2 bases at J; junction bases unmatched: 6. As DNA, the CDR3 is TGTGCCAGCATTATAGCGGGGGGTTCCACAGATACGCAGTATTTT. It specifies CASIIAGGSTDTQYF.

The sample holds a few counts of this clone. The V call is TRBV30, the J call TRBJ2-7; unclear D gene. CDR1 and CDR2 from the germline V gene are GTSNPN and SVGIG (reference sequence). Trimming removed 1 base from V and 5 bases from J, with 6 bases in between. The CDR3 has 11 amino acids. CDR3 region: CAWSARDEQYF. The CDR3 coding sequence is TGTGCCTGGAGTGCCCGGGACGAGCAGTACTTC.

V gene TRBV28 combines with J gene TRBJ1-2; TRBD1 matches at 7 bases. Germline CDR1 reads MDHEN; CDR2 reads SYDVKM. With V trimmed by 6 bases and J by 0 bases, 7 bases remained unmatched. The CDR3 has 15 residues. CDR3 in DNA: TGTGCCAGCAGCCGTCGGGACAGCCCTAACTATGGCTACACCTTC. Its protein product is CASSRRDSPNYGYTF.

The chain combines TRBV5-1 with TRBJ1-2, with 10 bases fitting TRBD1. The CDR3 sequence is 16 residues long. V was pared by 0 bases and J by 6 bases, with 8 bases of the junction left unmatched. CDR1 and CDR2 from the germline V gene are SGHRS and YFSETQ. The CDR3 here is CASSLAEGQGINGYTF. The CDR3 DNA reads TGCGCCAGCAGCTTGGCCGAGGGACAGGGGATTAATGGCTACACCTTC.

By share of the sample, this clone is large. The chain uses TRBV6-5 and TRBJ2-7, with 7 positions matching TRBD1. Germline V gives CDR1 MNHEY, CDR2 SVGAGI. The CDR3 covers 13 residues. Trimming at V came to 5 bases and at J to 2 bases, leaving 3 bases not matched to a gene. The CDR3 DNA follows: TGTGCCAGCAGTGACAGGGTAACCTACGAGCAGTACTTC. This encodes CASSDRVTYEQYF.